The 8 T cell receptor beta chains listed next were all sequenced from one sample in a study of cytomegalovirus exposure and HLA in healthy donors. The primer mix had 60 Vbeta and 13 Jbeta primers. Sequencing was performed with immunoSEQ multiplex PCR; in TCRdb, only in-frame clones are kept and a portion is missing. The sample has about 180,000 clones; 84% are singletons. Sequenced material: PBMCs. The receptors here all came from a girl aged 2 to 9 in good health and CMV-seropositive.

The chain couples TRBV7-2 to TRBJ1-1, with 8 bases fitting TRBD1. J lost 4 bases, V lost 3 bases, and 10 bases had no gene match. Germline CDR1 SGHTA, CDR2 FQGNSA. This CDR3 has 16 residues. The CDR3 DNA is TGTGCCAGCAGCTTCAAAGGGCGACAGGGGTCCACTGAAGCTTTCTTT. It encodes CASSFKGRQGSTEAFF.

DNA for the CDR3: TGTGCCAGCACCCGTTTTCGGGGGGGTGGGTACGAGCAGTACTTC. Encoded protein: CASTRFRGGGYEQYF. This sequence joins TRBV6-5 and TRBJ2-7, with 8 bases aligning to TRBD2. This CDR3 comprises 15 residues. CDR1 and CDR2 (germline): MNHEY, SVGAGI. J lost 4 bases, V lost 7 bases, and 12 bases had no gene match.

V and J are TRBV28 and TRBJ2-5; weak D call: TRBD2 (5 bases). The CDR3 is made up of 14 amino acids. Germline CDR1 reads MDHEN; CDR2 reads SYDVKM. Trimming took off 6 bases at V and 5 bases at J, with 16 bases between the two ends. Written as DNA, the CDR3 is TGTGCCAGCAGGCGCCTAGCTGATCGGGAGACCCAGTACTTC. Translation gives CASRRLADRETQYF.

This clone has a single count. The rearrangement uses TRBV15 and TRBJ1-2; D remains ambiguous. Germline V CDR1 and CDR2: LNHNV, YYDKDF (reference sequence). CDR3 size: 13 residues. Trimming left V 5 bases short and J 8 bases short, with 15 bases between. CDR3 sequence (DNA): TGTGCCACCAGCCTAAATGGGCTATTAGGCTACACCTTC. It is translated as CATSLNGLLGYTF.

The chain couples TRBV5-6 to TRBJ2-1; possible D gene TRBD1, 6 bases. The CDR3 extends over 16 amino acids. Deletions cut 4 bases from V and 4 bases from J, with 18 bases between. CDR1 SGHDT and CDR2 YYEEEE come from the germline V gene. This CDR3 reads CASSPVRDKVYNEQFF. CDR3 nucleotide sequence: TGTGCCAGCAGCCCGGTCCGGGACAAGGTATACAATGAGCAGTTCTTC.

This chain connects TRBV19 to TRBJ2-1; maybe TRBD2 (5 bases). Per germline, CDR1 LNHDA and CDR2 SQIVND (reference sequence). The CDR3 is made up of 15 amino acids. V lost 5 bases and J 1 base, leaving 12 bases between the germline ends. This CDR3 is CASSALAWSYNEQFF. CDR3 nucleotides: TGTGCCAGTAGTGCTTTAGCGTGGTCCTACAATGAGCAGTTCTTC.

The chain joins TRBV5-1 to TRBJ2-1; 8 bases map to TRBD2. CDR1 is SGHRS and CDR2 is YFSETQ in the germline V gene. This CDR3 has 16 residues. After removal of 4 bases from V and 6 bases from J, the junction contained 12 bases not matched to a gene. This CDR3 is CASSNPGLVYSNEQFF. The CDR3 coding sequence is TGCGCCAGCAGCAACCCGGGACTAGTGTATTCCAATGAGCAGTTCTTC.

The chain joins TRBV4-1 to TRBJ2-7; D is ambiguous. CDR3 length equals 17 residues. Germline values: CDR1 MGHRA, CDR2 YSYEKL. The V and J ends lost 2 bases and 0 bases respectively, with 17 bases between them. As DNA, the CDR3 is TGCGCCAGCAGCCAAATGAGACTCGGCAAGAGCTCCTACGAGCAGTACTTC. Its protein is CASSQMRLGKSSYEQYF.